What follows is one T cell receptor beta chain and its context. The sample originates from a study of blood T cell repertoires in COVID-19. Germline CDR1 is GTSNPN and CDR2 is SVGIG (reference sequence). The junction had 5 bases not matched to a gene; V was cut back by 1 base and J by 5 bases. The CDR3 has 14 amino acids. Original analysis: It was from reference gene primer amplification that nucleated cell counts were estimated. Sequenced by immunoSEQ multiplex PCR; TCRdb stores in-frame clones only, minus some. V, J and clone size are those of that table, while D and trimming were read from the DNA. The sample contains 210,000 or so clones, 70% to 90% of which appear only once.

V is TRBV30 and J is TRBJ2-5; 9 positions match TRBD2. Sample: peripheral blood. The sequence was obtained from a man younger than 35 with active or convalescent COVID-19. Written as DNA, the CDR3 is TGTGCCTGGAGTGCGCTAGCGGGATTTGAGACCCAGTACTTC. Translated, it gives CAWSALAGFETQYF.